These 26 T cell receptor beta chains were sequenced from one sample in a study of cytomegalovirus exposure and HLA in healthy donors. A multiplex PCR was run with 60 Vbeta primers and 13 Jbeta primers. Only in-frame clones appear in the TCRdb table, and some are missing; sequencing was by immunoSEQ multiplex PCR. The repertoire has some 120,000 clones, 80% to 90% of them found once; the top ten carry approximately 0.99%. The sample taken for sequencing was PBMCs. Receptors originate from a woman aged 25 to 39 in good health and CMV-seronegative.

The chain couples TRBV5-1 to TRBJ2-5; D not resolved. V was cut by 1 base and J by 1 base, with 8 bases left in between. The CDR3 has 14 residues. The V gene's germline CDR1 is SGHRS and CDR2 YFSETQ. The chain's CDR3 is CASSLTFGQETQYF. CDR3 sequence (DNA): TGCGCCAGCAGCTTGACCTTCGGCCAAGAGACCCAGTACTTC.

J is TRBJ2-7 and V is TRBV7-6; TRBD2 matches at 12 bases. The CDR3 has 15 amino acids. J lost 6 bases, V lost 5 bases, and 8 bases had no gene match. The germline CDR1 and CDR2 sequences are SGHVS and FNYEAQ. The CDR3, as DNA: TGTGCCAGCAGCCATTCTAGCGGGAGGGCGTCCGAGCAGTACTTC. Its translation is CASSHSSGRASEQYF.

About this clone: A read error may produce the germline difference seen at one junction end. The chain links TRBV7-9 to TRBJ1-1; 7 positions agree with TRBD1. CDR3 length: 15 amino acids. In germline, CDR1 is SEHNR, CDR2 FQNEAQ (reference sequence). The CDR3 protein is CASNLLQGWDTEAFF. CDR3 nucleotide sequence: TGTGCCAGCAACTTACTACAGGGGTGGGACACTGAAGCTTTCTTT.

V gene TRBV30 combines with J gene TRBJ1-2, with D hard to call. CDR3 size: 10 residues. Per germline, CDR1 GTSNPN and CDR2 SVGIG (reference sequence). V was shortened by 0 bases and J by 8 bases, with 4 bases between the two germline ends. The CDR3 sequence: CAWSVIGYTF. For the CDR3, the DNA is TGTGCCTGGAGTGTTATCGGCTACACCTTC.

The V call is TRBV10-1, the J call TRBJ1-1; 9 bases are shared with TRBD1. The CDR3 runs 15 residues. The germline CDR1 and CDR2 sequences are WNHNN and SYGVQD (reference sequence). V trimming: 6 bases; J trimming: 1 base; junction bases outside the gene matches: 6. The CDR3 DNA sequence: TGCGCCAGCAGGCCAGGACAGGGGTGGAACACTGAAGCTTTCTTT. Protein product: CASRPGQGWNTEAFF.

This clone was recorded a few times. The chain joins TRBV10-2 to TRBJ2-7, with D unresolved. Trimming took off 2 bases at V and 1 base at J, with 6 bases between the two ends. The germline CDR1 and CDR2 sequences are WSHSY and SAAADI. The CDR3 runs 13 residues. The CDR3 DNA follows: TGCGCCAGCAGTGAGGGCAGTTCCTACGAGCAGTACTTC. Translated, it gives CASSEGSSYEQYF.

The chain joins TRBV30 to TRBJ1-2; 9 nucleotides agree with TRBD1. The CDR3 consists of 11 residues. Germline lookup yields CDR1 GTSNPN and CDR2 SVGIG (reference sequence). Trimming at V came to 6 bases and at J to 7 bases, leaving 3 bases not matched to a gene. Written as DNA, the CDR3 is TGTGCCTGTACGGACAGGGGTGGCTACACCTTC. Its translation: CACTDRGGYTF.

This clone was seen only once. CDR3 in DNA: TGTGCCAGCAGTAAGGACAGGAGCTCCTACGAGCAGTACTTC. Encoded protein: CASSKDRSSYEQYF. The genes are TRBV6-1 and TRBJ2-7; 7 positions match TRBD1. The germline V gene has CDR1 MNHNS and CDR2 SASEGT. V was pared by 5 bases and J by 0 bases, with 4 bases of the junction left unmatched. The CDR3 extends over 14 amino acids.

V usage is TRBV5-1 and J usage is TRBJ2-1; TRBD1 matches at 9 bases. The length of the CDR3 is 17 residues. Germline V gene data show CDR1 as SGHRS and CDR2 as YFSETQ. The V segment lost 0 bases and the J segment 5 bases; nucleotides outside the gene matches: 9. CDR3 nucleotides: TGCGCCAGCAGCTTGGCCGCGACAGGGGGAGGGAACAATGAGCAGTTCTTC. The encoded protein is CASSLAATGGGNNEQFF.

The V call is TRBV5-6, the J call TRBJ1-3; the match to TRBD1 covers 7 bases. The CDR3 spans 14 residues. CDR1 is SGHDT and CDR2 is YYEEEE in the germline V gene. V lost 4 bases, J lost 9 bases, and 10 bases stayed unmatched. CDR3 protein: CASSGTASLSTIYF. The DNA for the CDR3 is TGTGCCAGCAGCGGGACAGCCTCATTATCCACCATATATTTT.

The CDR3 sequence is CASSTQTGGGGQYF. The CDR3 region has the DNA TGTGCCAGCAGCACCCAAACAGGGGGAGGTGGGCAGTACTTC. This chain joins TRBV7-6 and TRBJ2-5, with 8 bases that match TRBD1. CDR1 is SGHVS and CDR2 is FNYEAQ in the germline V gene. The CDR3 is 14 residues long. V was clipped by 5 bases and J by 11 bases; unmatched bases: 13.

The rearrangement joins TRBV7-2 to TRBJ1-1; perhaps TRBD1 as D (5 bases). The CDR3 is 13 amino acids. Germline V gene data show CDR1 as SGHTA and CDR2 as FQGNSA. The V end was cut by 2 bases, the J end by 4 bases, with 8 bases between. The CDR3 nucleotides are TGTGCCAGCAGCTTAAGCAGGGTCACTGAAGCTTTCTTT. Translated: CASSLSRVTEAFF.

A remark on this clone: One end of the junction fails to match germline, which may point to a read error. V is TRBV7-7 and J is TRBJ2-5; the match to TRBD2 covers 8 bases. Germline V gene data show CDR1 as SSHAT and CDR2 as FNYEAQ (reference sequence). The CDR3 loop spans 17 amino acids. CDR3 in DNA: TGTGCTAGCAGCCATGGCTTCGCGGGGGGAACCACAGAGACCCAGTACTTC. It codes for CASSHGFAGGTTETQYF.

The chain recombines TRBV7-2 with TRBJ2-5, with 14 positions matching TRBD2. Germline trimming cut 5 bases from V and 5 bases from J; bases unmatched to any gene: 4. CDR3 size: 15 residues. The germline V gene has CDR1 SGHTA and CDR2 FQGNSA. DNA of the CDR3: TGTGCCAGCAGCCCCCGACTAGCGGGAGGGGAGACCCAGTACTTC. Translating it yields CASSPRLAGGETQYF. The variable domain in full, with the rest retrieved from reference TRBV7-2 and TRBJ2-5, is GAGVSQSPSNKVTEKGKDVELRCDPISGHTALYWYRQSLGQGLEFLIYFQGNSAPDKSGLPSDRFSAERTGGSVSTLTIQRTQQEDSAVYLCASSPRLAGGETQYFGPGTRLLVL.

The chain couples TRBV6-6 to TRBJ1-2; D remains ambiguous. Trimming removed 6 bases at V and 6 bases at J, with 14 bases between. CDR1 and CDR2 (germline): MNHNY, SVGAGI (reference sequence). CDR3 size: 13 residues. The CDR3 nucleotides are TGTGCCAGCAGCCTCGACGGGAGAGATGGCTACACCTTC. Translation gives CASSLDGRDGYTF.

In this sample, this clone turned up once. The V call is TRBV10-2, the J call TRBJ1-2; possibly TRBD1 for D (5 bases). The CDR3 is 11 residues long. Per germline, CDR1 WSHSY and CDR2 SAAADI. V was clipped by 10 bases and J by 6 bases, with 12 bases between them. The CDR3 region is CATNAGDGYTF. The CDR3 nucleotides read TGCGCCACCAACGCGGGGGATGGCTACACCTTC.

This sequence joins TRBV7-3 and TRBJ2-3; 10 nucleotides agree with TRBD2. The germline V gene encodes CDR1 SGHTA and CDR2 FQGTGA. V gave up 5 bases and J gave up 3 bases; unmatched junction bases: 5. The CDR3 covers 15 residues. The DNA of the CDR3 is TGTGCCAGCAGCAATAGCGGGGGGTTTACAGATACGCAGTATTTT. This sequence encodes CASSNSGGFTDTQYF.

This clone has a single count. The chain recombines TRBV5-1 with TRBJ1-4; TRBD1 is a possible D gene (6 bases). The ends were cut back, 6 bases at V and 2 bases at J, with 20 bases in the middle. The CDR3 contains 17 residues. Germline V gene lookup returns CDR1 SGHRS and CDR2 YFSETQ. In nucleotides, the CDR3 is TGCGCCAGCAAACCGGGGACAACCCCGGGGACTAATGAAAAACTGTTTTTT. It codes for CASKPGTTPGTNEKLFF.

The sample holds one count of this clone. The chain carries TRBV7-8 and TRBJ2-1, with D possibly matching TRBD1 (5 bases). This CDR3 is built from 16 residues. V gave up 5 bases and J gave up 2 bases, with 16 bases separating them. Germline values: CDR1 SGHVS, CDR2 FQNEAQ. CDR3 in amino acids: CASSGSRQMAYNEQFF. CDR3 nucleotide sequence: TGTGCCAGCAGCGGATCCAGACAGATGGCCTACAATGAGCAGTTCTTC.

This chain links TRBV5-5 with TRBJ2-3; maybe TRBD1 (6 bases). The CDR3 contains 12 residues. Trimming removed 4 bases from V and 8 bases from J, with 11 bases in between. Germline V gene sequence: CDR1 SGHKS, CDR2 YYEKEE (reference sequence). The CDR3: CASSPPGVTQYF. CDR3 DNA: TGTGCCAGCAGCCCCCCAGGGGTTACGCAGTATTTT.

The sample holds a few counts of this clone. The CDR3 coding sequence is TGTGCCAGCAGCTTAGCTACGTCAGGGGGTAACTATGGCTACACCTTC. It encodes CASSLATSGGNYGYTF. The chain joins TRBV7-2 to TRBJ1-2; 7 bases are shared with TRBD1. CDR1 and CDR2 (germline): SGHTA, FQGNSA. Trimming at V came to 0 bases and at J to 1 base, leaving 5 bases not matched to a gene. The CDR3 length is 16 residues. Full variable domain (rest looked up from reference TRBV7-2 and TRBJ1-2): GAGVSQSPSNKVTEKGKDVELRCDPISGHTALYWYRQSLGQGLEFLIYFQGNSAPDKSGLPSDRFSAERTGGSVSTLTIQRTQQEDSAVYLCASSLATSGGNYGYTFGSGTRLTVV.

The chain employs TRBV12-5 and TRBJ2-7; tentative D call: TRBD1 (6 bases). Per the germline V gene, CDR1 is LGHNT and CDR2 is FRNRAP. Trimming stripped 6 bases from V and 1 base from J, with 16 bases between. The CDR3 has 15 residues. CDR3 residues: CASGPTGTSSYEQYF. In nucleotides, the CDR3 is TGTGCTAGTGGACCCACCGGGACATCTTCCTACGAGCAGTACTTC.

The rearrangement joins TRBV6-6 to TRBJ1-1, with a tentative D call TRBD1 (6 bases). The V end was cut by 2 bases, the J end by 4 bases, with 11 bases between. The CDR3 length is 14 residues. Germline V gene lookup returns CDR1 MNHNY and CDR2 SVGAGI (reference sequence). DNA for the CDR3: TGTGCCAGCAGTTACGGGGGCCGGGGCACTGAAGCTTTCTTT. Protein sequence: CASSYGGRGTEAFF.

V gene TRBV19 combines with J gene TRBJ2-7; D may be TRBD2 (5 bases). Germline V gene lookup returns CDR1 LNHDA and CDR2 SQIVND (reference sequence). The CDR3 loop spans 12 amino acids. V was shortened by 8 bases and J by 2 bases, with 10 bases between the two germline ends. The CDR3, as DNA: TGTGCCAGTTCTAGCTCCCCCTACGAGCAGTACTTC. The encoded protein is CASSSSPYEQYF.

The J gene is TRBJ2-1, the V gene TRBV11-2; 7 bases are shared with TRBD1. This CDR3 region has 14 residues. The V gene end was trimmed by 1 base and the J gene end by 8 bases; junction bases not matched to a gene: 5. Germline CDR1 SGHAT, CDR2 FQNNGV. The CDR3 sequence: CASSLARQGYEQFF. DNA for the CDR3: TGTGCCAGCAGCTTAGCCAGACAGGGCTATGAGCAGTTCTTC.

In its sample, this clone was seen once. The chain is built from TRBV10-1 and TRBJ2-3; 15 bases agree with TRBD2. This CDR3 has 17 residues. Germline trimming cut 10 bases from V and 2 bases from J; bases unmatched to any gene: 10. CDR1 and CDR2 (germline): WNHNN, SYGVQD (reference sequence). The CDR3 nucleotides read TGCGCCAACCAATTCGGACTAGCGGGGGGGACCACAGATACGCAGTATTTT. It specifies CANQFGLAGGTTDTQYF.